This T cell receptor (beta chain) originates from a study of cytomegalovirus exposure and HLA in healthy donors. Study results and limitations: Most sequenced TCRs were rare (though some public TCRs occurred in many donors). Specific recognition of CMV antigens was confirmed in vitro for a few chains (all CMV-associated). With later analysis, a missense DCLRE1C variant became linked to TCR beta V- and J-gene trimming. As immune exposure information, only CMV serostatus was available.

V was pared by 5 bases and J by 7 bases, with 9 bases of the junction left unmatched. This CDR3 is 16 amino acids long. CDR1 and CDR2 (germline): SGHAT, FQNNGV. Details on this clone: The antigen remains undetermined.

The PCR used 60 Vbeta and 13 Jbeta primers. Generated by immunoSEQ multiplex PCR, the TCRdb table keeps only in-frame clones and is missing some. This sample has around 100,000 clones, with less than 80% found just once. Sequenced: PBMCs. V is TRBV11-2 and J is TRBJ2-1, with 12 bases lining up with TRBD2. The receptor comes from a man in his thirties or forties in good health and CMV-seropositive. DNA of the CDR3: TGTGCCAGCAGCCCCCCTGGACTAGCGGGATCTAATGAGCAGTTCTTC. Protein: CASSPPGLAGSNEQFF.